This T cell receptor (beta chain) was obtained from a study of blood T cells in healthy people across ages. CDR3 length: 15 residues. V lost 5 bases to trimming and J lost 0 bases, with 11 bases between them. Then a second PCR, running roughly 7 to 11 cycles, was carried out with a sample-barcoded 5' primer and a J-beta primer mix. With 12 random nucleotides, a template-switch adaptor tagged each individual cDNA molecule. A single record per CDR3 protein comes from TCRdb applying MiXCR to the 5' RACE reads. The sample shows fewer than 2,000,000 distinct CDR3 sequences, roughly 43% of them seen only once. Findings and caveats of the study: Long-lived and aged donors differed, with more naive CD4+ cells and higher diversity in the long-lived.

Turning to this clonotype: Its antigen is unknown.

The chain links TRBV12-3 or TRBV12-4 to TRBJ2-1; no reliable D call. This TCR derives from a human donor in good health. Sequenced input: blood. CDR3 nucleotide sequence: TGTGCCAGCAGTCTCGGTCCAGTCTCCTACAATGAGCAGTTCTTC. Protein product: CASSLGPVSYNEQFF.